These T cell receptor beta chains were read from a single sample in a study of cytomegalovirus exposure and HLA in healthy donors. TCRdb keeps only in-frame clones here, not all; method: immunoSEQ multiplex PCR. The data contain 150,000 to 200,000 clones, roughly 70% of them singletons. Sequencing input: PBMCs. These receptors came from a woman between 18 and 29 years old in good health and CMV-seropositive. Both conserved end residues are part of each CDR3. A D gene is named only where the DNA matches it firmly. For some rows the clone size is stated as once, few or many, or as a class when expanded; others skip it.

v_call	clone_size	d_call	j_call	cdr3_nt	cdr3_aa
TRBV5-1	once	TRBD2	TRBJ2-3	TGCGCCAGCAGGCCTAGCGGGGACCCTACAGATACGCAGTATTTT	CASRPSGDPTDTQYF
TRBV9	.	TRBD2	TRBJ2-3	TGTGCCAGCAGCGTAGCTAGCGGGGGGAGCACAGATACGCAGTATTTT	CASSVASGGSTDTQYF
TRBV7-2	few	.	TRBJ1-2	TGTGCCAGCAGCTCCGGTACAGTGTACACCTTC	CASSSGTVYTF
TRBV19	.	.	TRBJ1-5	TGTGCCAGTAGTATGGAGGGATTAGGCAATCAGCCCCAGCATTTT	CASSMEGLGNQPQHF
TRBV28	once	TRBD2	TRBJ2-1	TGTGCCAGCAGTTTGACCCTAGCGGGGTCTCACAATGAGCAGTTCTTC	CASSLTLAGSHNEQFF
TRBV29-1	.	TRBD2	TRBJ2-1	TGCAGCGTTAAACTAGCGGGGGGGGGCTACAATGAGCAGTTCTTC	CSVKLAGGGYNEQFF
TRBV7-9	few	.	TRBJ2-7	TGTGCCAGCAGCTTACAGGGGCCCGCTACTTCGGAGCAGTACTTC	CASSLQGPATSEQYF
TRBV9	.	TRBD1	TRBJ2-2	TGTGCCAGCACCACGGGACAGTTAAACACCGGGGAGCTGTTTTTT	CASTTGQLNTGELFF
TRBV27	.	.	TRBJ2-3	TGTGTCGTAGGGGCGGCTAGCACAGATACGCAGTATTTT	CVVGAASTDTQYF
TRBV2	.	.	TRBJ1-5	TGTGCCAGCAGCGGACAACCTGGTCAGCCCCAGCATTTT	CASSGQPGQPQHF
TRBV2	.	TRBD1	TRBJ2-1	TGTGCCAGCAGCGGACAGGGGGCGAATGAGCAGTTCTTC	CASSGQGANEQFF
TRBV19	few	TRBD1	TRBJ1-6	TGTGCCAGTAGTTTCGGGACAGTAGAACGTTCACCCCTCCACTTT	CASSFGTVERSPLHF
TRBV25-1	.	TRBD1	TRBJ2-7	TGTGCCAGCAGTGGAGACAGGGAATTCTCCTACGAGCAGTACTTC	CASSGDREFSYEQYF
TRBV5-1	.	.	TRBJ2-7	TGCGCCAGCAGCTTGCCCAGCGGGTGCTACGAGCAGCACTTC	CASSLPSGCYEQHF
TRBV6-1	.	TRBD2	TRBJ2-3	TGTGCCAGCAGTAACGGACTAGCGGGGGGCCTATTC	CASSNGLAGGLF
TRBV5-8	.	.	TRBJ1-2	TGTGCCAGCACCTATGAGGGGACTGCGGGCTATGGCTACACCTTC	CASTYEGTAGYGYTF
TRBV7-3	.	TRBD1	TRBJ2-3	TGTGCCAGCAGCTTAAGGGCGACAGGGCAAGGGGAAGATACGCAGTATTTT	CASSLRATGQGEDTQYF
TRBV5-1	once	TRBD2	TRBJ2-1	TGCGCCAGCAGCTTGGCGACTAGCCACAATGAGCAGTTCTTC	CASSLATSHNEQFF
TRBV18	.	.	TRBJ2-5	TGTGCCAGCTCAGCCCTCGACTCCGGAAAACTAGAGACCCAGTACTTC	CASSALDSGKLETQYF
TRBV2	.	.	TRBJ2-7	TGTGCCAGCAGTGACCTGGTAGGGGAGGATGGCGAGCAGTACTTC	CASSDLVGEDGEQYF
TRBV29-1	.	.	TRBJ1-3	TGCAGCGGACGACCTAGCTCTGGAAACACCATATATTTT	CSGRPSSGNTIYF
TRBV6-4	.	.	TRBJ2-2	TGTGCCAGCAGTACGGGAGAGGCCGGGGAGCTGTTTTTT	CASSTGEAGELFF